The 26 T cell receptor beta chains below all came from one sample that was sequenced in a study of cytomegalovirus exposure and HLA in healthy donors. PCR used 60 Vbeta primers and 13 Jbeta primers. The table came from immunoSEQ multiplex PCR; TCRdb's copy has only in-frame clones and leaves some out. The sample has approximately 200,000 clones, around 83% seen once. Sequencing was performed on PBMCs. Receptor source: a girl aged 10 to 17 in good health and CMV-seronegative.

The rearrangement joins TRBV28 to TRBJ2-6, with D possibly being TRBD2 (5 bases). CDR1 MDHEN and CDR2 SYDVKM come from the germline V gene. V was pared by 7 bases and J by 2 bases, with 15 bases between. This CDR3 is 16 amino acids long. The CDR3 bases are TGTGCCAGCATATCTCAAGGACTTGCTGGGGCCAACGTCCTGACTTTC. It is translated as CASISQGLAGANVLTF.

The chain couples TRBV7-8 to TRBJ2-1; TRBD2 matches 11 bases. Germline V gene lookup returns CDR1 SGHVS and CDR2 FQNEAQ. The CDR3 runs to 19 residues. Losses at the gene ends were 5 bases for V and 6 bases for J; bases not matched to a gene: 18. CDR3 nucleotides: TGTGCCAGCAGCCGAGAGTTTACCCCACTAGCGGGGGTCTTCAATGAGCAGTTCTTC. This encodes CASSREFTPLAGVFNEQFF. The full variable domain, completed using reference TRBV7-8 and TRBJ2-1, is GAGVSQSPRYKVAKRGQDVALRCDPISGHVSLFWYQQALGQGPEFLTYFQNEAQLDKSGLPSDRFFAERPEGSVSTLKIQRTQQEDSAVYLCASSREFTPLAGVFNEQFFGPGTRLTVL.

CDR3 amino acids: CASSVELARGDTQYF. The CDR3 DNA reads as TGTGCCAGCAGCGTAGAACTAGCGAGGGGAGATACGCAGTATTTT. The chain couples TRBV9 to TRBJ2-3, with 7 positions matching TRBD2. The CDR3 sequence is 15 residues long. The germline gives CDR1 SGDLS, CDR2 YYNGEE. J lost 5 bases, V lost 0 bases, and 6 bases had no gene match.

The V gene is TRBV6-1, the J gene TRBJ2-3; D not resolved. The germline V gene encodes CDR1 MNHNS and CDR2 SASEGT. V lost 4 bases to trimming and J lost 1 base, with 9 bases between them. This CDR3 contains 14 residues. The CDR3 reads CASSGFRGTDTQYF. The CDR3 nucleotides read TGTGCCAGCAGTGGGTTTCGGGGCACAGATACGCAGTATTTT.

The chain carries TRBV19 and TRBJ2-7; 9 bases line up with TRBD1. Germline V lookup: CDR1 LNHDA, CDR2 SQIVND (reference sequence). The CDR3 is made up of 14 amino acids. V trimming: 4 bases; J trimming: 4 bases; junction bases outside the gene matches: 5. Here the CDR3 reads CASSTRTGVYEQYF. The CDR3 coding sequence is TGTGCCAGTAGTACGAGGACAGGGGTGTACGAGCAGTACTTC.

Of note for this clone: The sample has other DNA sequences that encode this CDR3 too. This chain uses TRBV28 with TRBJ1-1; D may be TRBD1 (6 bases). CDR1 and CDR2 (germline): MDHEN, SYDVKM. Deletions cut 2 bases from V and 2 bases from J, with 6 bases between. The CDR3 spans 13 residues. In nucleotides, the CDR3 is TGTGCCAGCAGTTTAGGGGGCAACACTGAAGCTTTCTTT. Its protein is CASSLGGNTEAFF.

This sequence joins TRBV7-9 and TRBJ2-7, with no clear D. From germline, CDR1 is SEHNR and CDR2 FQNEAQ (reference sequence). CDR3 length equals 14 residues. V dropped 5 bases and J dropped 1 base, with 12 bases sitting between them. The CDR3 reads CASSQSALSYEQYF. CDR3 bases: TGTGCCAGCAGCCAGTCAGCGCTATCCTACGAGCAGTACTTC.

The chain uses TRBV4-2 and TRBJ2-1, with 9 bases that match TRBD2. Trimming cost V 6 bases and J 0 bases; bases outside gene matches: 6. CDR1 LGHNA and CDR2 YNFKEQ come from the germline V gene. The CDR3 covers 16 residues. This CDR3 is CASRPSGEISYNEQFF. The CDR3 bases are TGTGCCAGCAGGCCTAGCGGGGAGATCTCCTACAATGAGCAGTTCTTC.

This clone is a singleton in its sample. V and J are TRBV9 and TRBJ1-1, with 7 positions matching TRBD1. Germline CDR1 and CDR2: SGDLS and YYNGEE. The CDR3 covers 12 residues. Trimming took 3 bases from V and 11 from J; bases not matched to a gene: 7. This CDR3 is CASSAQEGAAFF. The CDR3, as DNA: TGTGCCAGCAGCGCTCAAGAGGGGGCGGCTTTCTTT.

The rearrangement links TRBV5-1 to TRBJ1-6, with 10 bases identical to TRBD1. The germline gives CDR1 SGHRS, CDR2 YFSETQ. J was trimmed by 10 bases and V by 4 bases; bases with no gene match: 11. The CDR3 has 16 amino acids. CDR3 sequence (DNA): TGCGCCAGCAGCCGTGGGAGTGACAGGGGGCAATCACCCCTCCACTTT. Translated: CASSRGSDRGQSPLHF.

This chain uses TRBV5-1 with TRBJ1-4; 7 nucleotides match TRBD1. CDR1 is SGHRS and CDR2 is YFSETQ in the germline V gene. V lost 1 base to trimming and J lost 0 bases; unmatched junction nucleotides: 9. CDR3 length: 18 amino acids. For the CDR3, the DNA is TGCGCCAGCAGCTTGTGGGGCAGGGGGAAAACAACTAATGAAAAACTGTTTTTT. This codes for CASSLWGRGKTTNEKLFF.

This sequence joins TRBV2 and TRBJ2-2; D is possibly TRBD1 (5 bases). Germline loops: CDR1 SNHLY, CDR2 FYNNEI. Trimming removed 6 bases at V and 6 bases at J, with 17 bases between. The CDR3 loop spans 15 amino acids. The CDR3 sequence: CASSVQQGVSGELFF. In DNA, the CDR3 is TGTGCCAGCAGCGTCCAACAAGGGGTTTCCGGGGAGCTGTTTTTT.

This sequence joins TRBV14 and TRBJ1-2, with 8 bases lining up with TRBD1. Germline lookup yields CDR1 SGHDN and CDR2 FVKESK. The CDR3 length is 15 residues. The V segment lost 0 bases and the J segment 8 bases; nucleotides outside the gene matches: 8. CDR3 nucleotides: TGTGCCAGCAGCCAAGACAGGCAGGGGGCTCGGGGCTACACCTTC. Translation: CASSQDRQGARGYTF.

V usage is TRBV7-2 and J usage is TRBJ2-3, with 7 bases that match TRBD2. The length of the CDR3 is 16 residues. Germline values: CDR1 SGHTA, CDR2 FQGNSA. Trimming cost V 1 base and J 2 bases; bases outside gene matches: 6. CDR3 in DNA: TGTGCCAGCAGCTTAGATATGGGGGGGGACACAGATACGCAGTATTTT. Translating it yields CASSLDMGGDTDTQYF.

The rearrangement links TRBV7-9 to TRBJ1-3, with TRBD1 matching over 7 bases. Germline V CDR1 and CDR2: SEHNR, FQNEAQ (reference sequence). V lost 2 bases to trimming and J lost 7 bases; unmatched junction nucleotides: 8. The CDR3 totals 15 residues. The CDR3 spells CASSLTQEQGNTIYF. CDR3 DNA: TGTGCCAGCAGCTTAACCCAGGAACAGGGGAACACCATATATTTT.

V gene TRBV29-1 combines with J gene TRBJ2-1, with D maybe TRBD2 (5 bases). Germline assignment: CDR1 SQVTM and CDR2 ANQGSEA. This CDR3 region has 15 residues. V was pared by 0 bases and J by 2 bases, with 11 bases between. CDR3 loop: CSVEERDRTYNEQFF. The DNA for the CDR3 is TGCAGCGTTGAAGAGAGGGATAGGACCTACAATGAGCAGTTCTTC.

V and J are TRBV7-2 and TRBJ1-2; D not certain. CDR3 size: 14 residues. The V end was cut by 4 bases, the J end by 5 bases, with 14 bases between. CDR1 SGHTA and CDR2 FQGNSA come from the germline V gene. CDR3 residues: CASSWVGAGYGYTF. In nucleotides, the CDR3 is TGTGCCAGCAGCTGGGTTGGTGCGGGGTATGGCTACACCTTC.

The genes are TRBV5-4 and TRBJ2-5; D gene ambiguous. This CDR3 has 12 residues. In germline, CDR1 is SGHNT, CDR2 YYREEE (reference sequence). Between the trimmed V and J ends, which lost 4 bases and 3 bases, there was a span of 7 bases. The CDR3 DNA is TGTGCCAGCAGCCGCCTAGAAGAGACCCAGTACTTC. This sequence encodes CASSRLEETQYF.

The chain has TRBV5-1 and TRBJ2-3; TRBD2 aligns across 9 bases. V shed 0 bases, J shed 5 bases, and the junction held 1 base outside the gene matches. This CDR3 is built from 14 residues. From germline, CDR1 is SGHRS and CDR2 YFSETQ. CDR3 in amino acids: CASSLVAGVDTQYF. CDR3 sequence (DNA): TGCGCCAGCAGCTTGGTAGCGGGGGTAGATACGCAGTATTTT.

The chain couples TRBV5-8 to TRBJ1-2, with 11 nucleotides matching TRBD1. This CDR3 region has 15 residues. Germline-derived CDR1 and CDR2 are SGHTS and YDEGEE. J lost 7 bases, V lost 4 bases, and 9 bases had no gene match. CDR3 sequence: CASSGPGQGVVGYTF. The CDR3 DNA is TGTGCCAGCAGCGGACCGGGACAGGGGGTTGTTGGCTACACCTTC.

The chain employs TRBV28 and TRBJ2-7, with 9 bases identical to TRBD2. Germline CDR1 is MDHEN and CDR2 is SYDVKM. The CDR3 is 14 amino acids. Trimming took 6 bases from V and 2 from J; bases not matched to a gene: 5. The CDR3 DNA follows: TGTGCCAGCAGGCCGCGGGAGGGCCCCTACGAGCAGTACTTC. Translating gives CASRPREGPYEQYF.

This CDR3 reads CASSGLVSSGIGSYNEQFF. For the CDR3, the DNA is TGCGCCAGCAGCGGACTGGTGTCTAGCGGGATAGGCTCCTACAATGAGCAGTTCTTC. The chain has TRBV5-1 and TRBJ2-1; 9 positions agree with TRBD2. This CDR3 has 19 amino acids. CDR1 and CDR2 (germline): SGHRS, YFSETQ. After removal of 4 bases from V and 0 bases from J, the junction contained 14 bases not matched to a gene.

The chain uses TRBV4-2 and TRBJ2-7; 7 positions match TRBD2. The CDR3 totals 16 residues. Germline trimming cut 0 bases from V and 2 bases from J; bases unmatched to any gene: 7. Germline CDR1 and CDR2: LGHNA and YNFKEQ. CDR3: CASSQENAGAPYEQYF. DNA for the CDR3: TGTGCCAGCAGCCAAGAGAATGCGGGAGCCCCCTACGAGCAGTACTTC.

The J gene is TRBJ1-1, the V gene TRBV19; TRBD1 might be the D (5 bases). Germline V CDR1 and CDR2: LNHDA, SQIVND (reference sequence). This CDR3 comprises 15 residues. V gave up 2 bases and J gave up 1 base, with 11 bases separating them. The CDR3 nucleotides read TGTGCCAGTAGTATACCTGGCAGGGCGAACACTGAAGCTTTCTTT. It encodes CASSIPGRANTEAFF.

The chain links TRBV15 to TRBJ2-5; 7 nucleotides align to TRBD2. The CDR3 covers 17 residues. Trimming took 5 bases from V and 2 from J; bases not matched to a gene: 14. Germline V CDR1 and CDR2: LNHNV, YYDKDF (reference sequence). The CDR3 DNA is TGTGCCACCAGCCGTTCGGGGGGAGGGTGGGAACAAGAGACCCAGTACTTC. It encodes CATSRSGGGWEQETQYF.

The genes are TRBV28 and TRBJ1-2; 7 nucleotides line up with TRBD1. Germline CDR1 is MDHEN and CDR2 is SYDVKM. The ends lost 6 bases at V and 7 bases at J; junction bases unmatched: 2. This CDR3 has 11 amino acids. The CDR3 DNA reads as TGTGCCAGCAGAGCAGGGGGTGGCTACACCTTC. Translated, it gives CASRAGGGYTF.